The 25 T cell receptor beta chains below come from one sample, sequenced in a study of CD8 T cells in ankylosing spondylitis. TCRdb re-derived calls from the 5' RACE reads in MiXCR, one entry per CDR3 protein. This table holds roughly 40,000 distinct CDR3 sequences, around 10% found once. Material for sequencing was blood, either unsorted or a sorted T cell fraction (not recorded which). The receptors were sampled from a male donor with ankylosing spondylitis or in good health (not recorded which).

Ten or more counts support this clonotype. The chain joins TRBV5-1 to TRBJ2-3; 8 bases agree with TRBD2. CDR3 length: 14 residues. The germline V gene has CDR1 SGHRS and CDR2 YFSETQ. J lost 4 bases, V lost 4 bases, and 5 bases had no gene match. CDR3 loop: CASSLRGLADTQYF. The CDR3 bases are TGCGCCAGCAGCCTGAGGGGACTAGCAGATACGCAGTATTTT.

The rearrangement links TRBV10-3 to TRBJ1-2; D possibly corresponds to TRBD1 (6 bases). CDR1 is ENHRY, CDR2 SYGVKD, per germline. V lost 2 bases and J 0 bases, leaving 13 bases between the germline ends. The CDR3 is made up of 16 amino acids. As DNA, the CDR3 is TGTGCCATCAGTGAGGGCCCAGGGGATTCTAACTATGGCTACACCTTC. The encoded protein is CAISEGPGDSNYGYTF.

This clonotype was recorded a few times. The V gene is TRBV20-1, the J gene TRBJ1-6, with D possibly TRBD1 on 5 matching bases. The CDR3 loop spans 14 amino acids. Germline CDR1 reads DFQATT; CDR2 reads SNEGSKA (reference sequence). The V end lost 0 bases, the J end lost 7 bases, and 10 bases lay between the germline ends. The CDR3 region has the DNA TGCAGTGCTAGAGATGCCCGGGGGAATTCACCCCTCCACTTT. It translates to CSARDARGNSPLHF.

Within the sample, this clonotype is medium-sized. V gene TRBV4-2 combines with J gene TRBJ1-2; no reliable D call. V lost 0 bases to trimming and J lost 10 bases, with 9 bases between them. The CDR3 contains 12 residues. Germline V gene sequence: CDR1 LGHNA, CDR2 YNFKEQ. CDR3 nucleotide sequence: TGTGCCAGCAGCCAAGAGCGGCAGATCTACACCTTC. Its translation is CASSQERQIYTF.

At least ten counts were recorded for this clonotype. The rearrangement links TRBV5-1 to TRBJ2-7, with D possibly TRBD1 on 5 matching bases. Germline V lookup: CDR1 SGHRS, CDR2 YFSETQ. V lost 4 bases, J lost 2 bases, and 16 bases lay in between. The CDR3 is made up of 15 amino acids. The CDR3 DNA reads as TGCGCCAGCAGCCAAGACAGCCGCTCGACCTACGAGCAGTACTTC. Amino acids: CASSQDSRSTYEQYF.

In this sample, this clonotype turned up many times. This rearrangement joins TRBV6-1 to TRBJ2-1; 9 nucleotides align to TRBD1. Looked up from germline, CDR1 is MNHNS and CDR2 is SASEGT. CDR3 length: 15 amino acids. Losses at the gene ends were 6 bases for V and 4 bases for J; bases not matched to a gene: 7. The CDR3 DNA follows: TGTGCCAGCAGCATAACAGGGGGCACTTACAATGAGCAGTTCTTC. Amino acid sequence: CASSITGGTYNEQFF.

This clonotype showed up just a few times. The chain recombines TRBV9 with TRBJ2-2; 12 bases fit TRBD1. Losses at the gene ends were 7 bases for V and 5 bases for J; bases not matched to a gene: 9. The V gene's germline CDR1 is SGDLS and CDR2 YYNGEE. The length of the CDR3 is 16 residues. CDR3: CASYPGTGGRTGELFF. In nucleotides, the CDR3 is TGTGCCAGCTACCCCGGGACAGGGGGCCGTACCGGGGAGCTGTTTTTT.

This clonotype was detected many times. The chain has TRBV20-1 and TRBJ2-5; 7 bases align to TRBD1. Germline assignment: CDR1 DFQATT and CDR2 SNEGSKA (reference sequence). The CDR3 runs 12 residues. The CDR3: CNFGDSQETQYF. The CDR3 DNA sequence: TGCAACTTCGGGGACAGTCAAGAGACCCAGTACTTC.

A few counts support this clonotype. The rearrangement joins TRBV19 to TRBJ1-5; no definite D call. V lost 3 bases to trimming and J lost 4 bases, with 7 bases between them. This CDR3 region has 13 residues. The germline CDR1 and CDR2 sequences are LNHDA and SQIVND (reference sequence). CDR3 nucleotide sequence: TGTGCCAGTAGTATCGGCGCGAATCAGCCCCAGCATTTT. Its translation is CASSIGANQPQHF.

This clonotype was counted ten times or more. The chain has TRBV20-1 and TRBJ1-5, with D perhaps TRBD1 (5 bases). V lost 0 bases, J lost 1 base, and 13 bases lay in between. CDR1 DFQATT and CDR2 SNEGSKA come from the germline V gene (reference sequence). CDR3 length: 16 residues. The chain's CDR3 is CSARDRRGLSNQPQHF. The CDR3 bases are TGCAGTGCTAGAGATCGGAGGGGACTAAGCAATCAGCCCCAGCATTTT.

Many counts were recorded for this clonotype. The chain couples TRBV15 to TRBJ1-3; D perhaps matches TRBD1 (5 bases). The germline V gene encodes CDR1 LNHNV and CDR2 YYDKDF (reference sequence). This CDR3 is built from 15 residues. V lost 0 bases and J 2 bases, leaving 8 bases between the germline ends. In DNA, the CDR3 is TGTGCCACCAGCAGAGATCCAGGGACTGGAAACACCATATATTTT. This sequence encodes CATSRDPGTGNTIYF.

The CDR3 protein is CASSPRTQNSPLHF. The CDR3 DNA is TGTGCCAGCAGCCCCCGGACCCAGAATTCACCCCTCCACTTT. The V call is TRBV14, the J call TRBJ1-6; D gene uncertain. From germline, CDR1 is SGHDN and CDR2 FVKESK. V lost 4 bases and J lost 7, with 11 bases in between. The CDR3 has 14 amino acids.

This clonotype was counted many times. This chain links TRBV6-1 with TRBJ2-2; D is undetermined. Trimming shortened V by 8 bases and J by 1 base, and 8 bases separated the two germline ends. Germline CDR1 is MNHNS and CDR2 is SASEGT. The CDR3 is 13 amino acids. CDR3 in amino acids: CASSGWNTGELFF. The CDR3 DNA reads as TGTGCCAGCTCAGGTTGGAACACCGGGGAGCTGTTTTTT.

V and J are TRBV2 and TRBJ2-7; tentatively, D is TRBD1 or TRBD2 (5 bases each). The CDR3 is 14 amino acids. Germline V gives CDR1 SNHLY, CDR2 FYNNEI. Trimming took off 5 bases at V and 2 bases at J, with 13 bases between the two ends. The CDR3: CASSSGTGPYEQYF. The CDR3 DNA sequence: TGTGCCAGCAGTTCCGGGACGGGCCCCTACGAGCAGTACTTC.

This clonotype was counted ten times or more. The chain couples TRBV7-8 to TRBJ2-7, with TRBD1 matching 10 bases. Germline values: CDR1 SGHVS, CDR2 FQNEAQ. V was clipped by 1 base and J by 6 bases; unmatched bases: 3. The CDR3 is made up of 14 amino acids. The CDR3 reads CASSLVGTGVEQYF. CDR3 bases: TGTGCCAGCAGCTTAGTAGGGACAGGGGTCGAGCAGTACTTC.

This clonotype was seen repeatedly, ten times or more. This chain uses TRBV5-1 with TRBJ1-3; 8 nucleotides align to TRBD1. Germline CDR1 reads SGHRS; CDR2 reads YFSETQ. Trimming at V came to 3 bases and at J to 4 bases, leaving 9 bases not matched to a gene. The CDR3 runs to 16 residues. The CDR3 bases are TGCGCCAGCAGCTATGGACAGGGCCAGGGAGGAAACACCATATATTTT. It translates to CASSYGQGQGGNTIYF.

This clonotype was detected many times. The V call is TRBV6-1, the J call TRBJ2-7; the D call may be TRBD1 or TRBD2 (5 bases each). CDR3 length: 15 residues. V lost 6 bases and J 0 bases, leaving 15 bases between the germline ends. The germline V gene encodes CDR1 MNHNS and CDR2 SASEGT. CDR3 region: CASSSGTETSYEQYF. The CDR3 DNA reads as TGTGCCAGCAGCTCCGGGACGGAAACCTCCTACGAGCAGTACTTC.

This clonotype was recorded at least ten times. The chain recombines TRBV7-2 with TRBJ1-5; the D gene is possibly TRBD1 (5 bases). CDR1 and CDR2 from the germline V gene are SGHTA and FQGNSA. The CDR3 runs 15 residues. V was clipped by 1 base and J by 2 bases, with 9 bases between them. This CDR3 is CASSLVLGGNQPQHF. The CDR3 DNA is TGTGCCAGCAGCTTAGTGTTAGGGGGCAATCAGCCCCAGCATTTT.

Regarding this clonotype: This may be a read error: a much more frequent sequence differs by one nucleotide. V usage is TRBV5-5 and J usage is TRBJ1-1; possibly TRBD1 for D (6 bases). The CDR3 runs 14 residues. Germline V gene data show CDR1 as SGHKS and CDR2 as YYEKEE (reference sequence). V lost 5 bases to trimming and J lost 6 bases, with 17 bases between them. CDR3 bases: TGTGCCAGCAGTCTCCAACAGGGAAACGCTGAAGCTTTCTTT. Protein product: CASSLQQGNAEAFF.

This clonotype was found many times. The chain employs TRBV29-1 and TRBJ2-3; D is perhaps TRBD1 (5 bases). Trimming left V 4 bases short and J 1 base short, with 18 bases between. The CDR3 loop spans 16 amino acids. CDR1 is SQVTM, CDR2 ANQGSEA, per germline. CDR3 in DNA: TGCAGCGTTGGCAGGGATTTACCCTCGGGCACAGATACGCAGTATTTT. Protein: CSVGRDLPSGTDTQYF.

The sample holds many counts of this clonotype. The rearrangement joins TRBV6-5 to TRBJ2-7; TRBD1 agrees at 10 bases. From germline, CDR1 is MNHEY and CDR2 SVGAGI. This CDR3 has 16 amino acids. V shed 2 bases, J shed 3 bases, and the junction held 7 bases outside the gene matches. CDR3 sequence reads: CASSYPPGQGHYEQYF. The CDR3 bases are TGTGCCAGCAGTTACCCTCCGGGACAGGGGCACTACGAGCAGTACTTC.

On this clonotype: This may be a read error, as it is one base from a much larger clone. The J gene is TRBJ2-5, the V gene TRBV5-1; 10 nucleotides line up with TRBD1. This CDR3 comprises 16 residues. Germline trimming cut 7 bases from V and 2 bases from J; bases unmatched to any gene: 11. Germline CDR1 and CDR2: SGHRS and YFSETQ. The CDR3 protein is CASGHRTGGLQETQYF. In DNA, the CDR3 is TGCGCCAGCGGCCACCGGACAGGGGGTTTACAAGAGACCCAGTACTTC.

This clonotype was seen ten or more times. The chain is built from TRBV20-1 and TRBJ1-1; D perhaps matches TRBD1 (5 bases). With 4 bases removed from V and 5 bases from J, the gap between germline ends came to 14 bases. The V gene's germline CDR1 is DFQATT and CDR2 SNEGSKA (reference sequence). The CDR3 is 13 amino acids. CDR3 amino acids: CSATGTWRTEAFF. The DNA for the CDR3 is TGCAGTGCTACCGGGACCTGGAGGACTGAAGCTTTCTTT.

This clonotype was counted at least ten times. This sequence joins TRBV5-1 and TRBJ2-7; D remains ambiguous. Germline CDR1 reads SGHRS; CDR2 reads YFSETQ. V dropped 0 bases and J dropped 3 bases, with 7 bases sitting between them. This CDR3 is built from 13 residues. The CDR3 sequence is CASSLEPYYEQYF. The CDR3 DNA reads as TGCGCCAGCAGCTTGGAACCTTACTACGAGCAGTACTTC. Based on the CDR3 plus reference TRBV5-1 and TRBJ2-7, the full variable domain is KAGVTQTPRYLIKTRGQQVTLSCSPISGHRSVSWYQQTPGQGLQFLFEYFSETQRNKGNFPGRFSGRQFSNSRSEMNVSTLELGDSALYLCASSLEPYYEQYFGPGTRLTVT.

This clonotype was found a few times. The gene calls are TRBV30 and TRBJ2-7; D might be TRBD2 (5 bases). Trimming removed 2 bases from V and 2 bases from J, with 10 bases in between. Germline V gene sequence: CDR1 GTSNPN, CDR2 SVGIG (reference sequence). The CDR3 contains 13 residues. The CDR3 DNA is TGTGCCTGGAGTTTGTTGAGGGCCTACGAGCAGTACTTC. Translating it yields CAWSLLRAYEQYF.